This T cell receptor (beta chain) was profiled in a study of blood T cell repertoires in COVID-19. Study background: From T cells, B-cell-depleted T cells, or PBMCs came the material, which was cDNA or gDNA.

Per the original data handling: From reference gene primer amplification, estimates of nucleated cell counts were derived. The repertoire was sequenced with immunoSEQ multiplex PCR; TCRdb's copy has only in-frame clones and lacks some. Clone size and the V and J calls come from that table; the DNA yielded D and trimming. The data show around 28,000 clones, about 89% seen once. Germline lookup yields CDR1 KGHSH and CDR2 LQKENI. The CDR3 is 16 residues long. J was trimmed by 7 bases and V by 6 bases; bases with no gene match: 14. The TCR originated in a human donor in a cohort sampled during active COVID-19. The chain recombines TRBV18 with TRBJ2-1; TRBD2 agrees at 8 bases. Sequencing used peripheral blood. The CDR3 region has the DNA TGTGCCAGCTCCCCGGAATTACAGCGGGGGAATAATGAGCAGTTCTTC. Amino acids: CASSPELQRGNNEQFF.